The 11 T cell receptor beta chains below come from one sample, sequenced in a study of PD-1 blockade in classical Hodgkin lymphoma. All trial patients relapsed after autologous stem cell transplantation. The method was immunoSEQ multiplex PCR; TCRdb's version includes in-frame clones alone and lacks a portion of them. Among around 21,000 clones, 65% to 75% were seen once, and the ten largest hold about 21%. Sequencing used peripheral blood mononuclear cells (PBMCs), obtained at baseline. The receptors derive from a human donor with classical Hodgkin lymphoma.

The rearrangement links TRBV9 to TRBJ2-5, with D unresolved. V was clipped by 0 bases and J by 1 base, with 10 bases between them. CDR1 and CDR2 (germline): SGDLS, YYNGEE. The CDR3 consists of 15 residues. The CDR3 coding sequence is TGTGCCAGCAGCGTAGAACCGAGAAGCCAAGAGACCCAGTACTTC. Protein product: CASSVEPRSQETQYF.

This rearrangement joins TRBV18 to TRBJ1-3; no reliable D call. The CDR3 has 15 amino acids. Germline CDR1 reads KGHSH; CDR2 reads LQKENI. V dropped 0 bases and J dropped 0 bases, with 6 bases sitting between them. The CDR3, as DNA: TGTGCCAGCTCACCACCGGCAAGCTCTGGAAACACCATATATTTT. Translated, it gives CASSPPASSGNTIYF. The full variable domain, rest sourced from reference TRBV18 and TRBJ1-3, is NAGVMQNPRHLVRRRGQEARLRCSPMKGHSHVYWYRQLPEEGLKFMVYLQKENIIDESGMPKERFSAEFPKEGPSILRIQQVVRGDSAAYFCASSPPASSGNTIYFGEGSWLTVV.

CDR3 in amino acids: CASSQDEAGVDEQYF. The CDR3 nucleotides are TGCGCCAGCAGCCAAGATGAGGCGGGAGTAGACGAGCAGTACTTC. The chain joins TRBV4-1 to TRBJ2-7, with 7 bases fitting TRBD2. Germline CDR1 reads MGHRA; CDR2 reads YSYEKL. There are 15 residues in the CDR3. The ends lost 0 bases at V and 5 bases at J; junction bases unmatched: 7.

V is TRBV11-2 and J is TRBJ2-2; D remains ambiguous. Trimming took 5 bases from V and 7 from J, leaving 20 bases between them. Germline lookup yields CDR1 SGHAT and CDR2 FQNNGV. This CDR3 region has 16 residues. The chain's CDR3 is CASSRPQAVYGGELFF. DNA of the CDR3: TGTGCCAGCAGCCGACCCCAGGCGGTTTATGGCGGGGAGCTGTTTTTT.

This sequence joins TRBV7-3 and TRBJ2-7; D may match TRBD1 or TRBD2 (6 bases each). Per the germline V gene, CDR1 is SGHTA and CDR2 is FQGTGA. The length of the CDR3 is 14 residues. The V gene lost 6 bases and the J gene lost 5 bases, with 17 bases spanning the gap. The CDR3 nucleotides read TGTGCCAGCAGTCCCGCTGGGGGGCTCGACGAGCAGTACTTC. Translation gives CASSPAGGLDEQYF.

The chain's CDR3 is CASESYGTGNYGYTF. The CDR3 coding sequence is TGTGCCAGCGAATCATACGGGACAGGAAACTATGGCTACACCTTC. The chain links TRBV6-1 to TRBJ1-2; 8 bases fit TRBD1. V lost 8 bases to trimming and J lost 2 bases; unmatched junction nucleotides: 10. Germline V gene lookup returns CDR1 MNHNS and CDR2 SASEGT. The CDR3 has 15 amino acids.

The chain carries TRBV18 and TRBJ2-3; no firm D call. Deletions cut 2 bases from V and 0 bases from J, with 6 bases between. CDR1 and CDR2 from the germline V gene are KGHSH and LQKENI. The CDR3 length is 14 residues. For the CDR3, the DNA is TGTGCCAGCTCACCAGAATATAGCACAGATACGCAGTATTTT. Translated: CASSPEYSTDTQYF.

This clone came up a few times. The chain uses TRBV9 and TRBJ1-1; D is unclear. V lost 3 bases and J lost 0, with 12 bases in between. This CDR3 is built from 15 residues. Germline values: CDR1 SGDLS, CDR2 YYNGEE. The CDR3 nucleotides read TGTGCCAGCAGCGGGGGTGGCACAATGAACACTGAAGCTTTCTTT. Its translation is CASSGGGTMNTEAFF.

This clone is medium-sized in the sample. This sequence joins TRBV5-1 and TRBJ1-3, with D possibly matching TRBD1 (6 bases). The V gene's germline CDR1 is SGHRS and CDR2 YFSETQ. This CDR3 has 12 amino acids. Trimming left V 7 bases short and J 8 bases short, with 13 bases between. CDR3 DNA sequence: TGCGCCAGCGGACAGACCCTCGACACCATATATTTT. This translates into CASGQTLDTIYF.

This clone occurred once. In nucleotides, the CDR3 is TGTGCCAGCAGTGAACAGGGACGGACGAGCGGTCAGCCCCAGCATTTT. Protein sequence: CASSEQGRTSGQPQHF. The chain is built from TRBV6-1 and TRBJ1-5; possible D gene TRBD1, 5 bases. Germline CDR1 is MNHNS and CDR2 is SASEGT. Trimming took off 2 bases at V and 6 bases at J, with 17 bases between the two ends. CDR3 length: 16 amino acids.

The rearrangement uses TRBV6-5 and TRBJ2-7; no clear D. The CDR3 loop spans 12 amino acids. In germline, CDR1 is MNHEY, CDR2 SVGAGI. With 6 bases removed from V and 2 bases from J, the gap between germline ends came to 8 bases. CDR3 region: CASSHDPYEQYF. In DNA, the CDR3 is TGTGCCAGCAGCCACGACCCCTACGAGCAGTACTTC.